What follows are 25 T cell receptor beta chains derived from one specimen sequenced in a study of blood T cell repertoires in COVID-19. Here immunoSEQ multiplex PCR was the method, and the copy in TCRdb shows in-frame clones only, minus some. The sample lists around 330,000 clones; around 88% were seen once. The sequenced sample was peripheral blood. The source of these receptors is a woman aged 25 to 45 with COVID-19, enrolled during active disease.

V is TRBV27 and J is TRBJ1-6, with 7 bases identical to TRBD1. J gave up 6 bases and V 3 bases, and 5 bases lay outside the gene matches. The CDR3 covers 15 residues. CDR1 and CDR2 from the germline V gene are MNHEY and SMNVEV (reference sequence). CDR3 sequence reads: CASSFLAGGNSPLHF. The CDR3 DNA reads TGTGCCAGCAGTTTTCTGGCAGGGGGTAATTCACCCCTCCACTTT.

This clone is categorized as medium-sized. V gene TRBV27 combines with J gene TRBJ1-2, with 9 bases fitting TRBD1. Trimming took 5 bases from V and 7 from J; bases not matched to a gene: 8. Germline V CDR1 and CDR2: MNHEY, SMNVEV (reference sequence). The CDR3 loop spans 14 amino acids. CDR3 region: CASSLRTGEGGYTF. CDR3 DNA: TGTGCCAGCAGTCTTCGGACAGGGGAGGGTGGCTACACCTTC.

V usage is TRBV7-9 and J usage is TRBJ2-5, with 10 bases lining up with TRBD1. The V and J ends lost 7 bases and 3 bases, in that order; junction bases with no gene match: 8. Per the germline V gene, CDR1 is SEHNR and CDR2 is FQNEAQ (reference sequence). The CDR3 sequence is 15 residues long. Here the CDR3 reads CASTFSTGGEETQYF. The CDR3 DNA is TGTGCCAGCACCTTTTCGACAGGGGGCGAAGAGACCCAGTACTTC.

The genes are TRBV11-2 and TRBJ1-6, with a possible D match to TRBD1 (6 bases). V shed 4 bases and J shed 12 bases, with 19 bases lying between them. The germline V gene has CDR1 SGHAT and CDR2 FQNNGV. This CDR3 is built from 15 residues. In DNA form, the CDR3 reads TGTGCCAGCAGCTCGTACCGGGACACAAAATTACCCCTCCACTTT. Translating it yields CASSSYRDTKLPLHF.

A note on this clone: Other DNA sequences in this specimen translate into the identical CDR3. This chain uses TRBV24-1 with TRBJ1-2; possible D gene TRBD1, 5 bases. Germline V gene data show CDR1 as KGHDR and CDR2 as SFDVKD. The CDR3 spans 13 residues. V was clipped by 3 bases and J by 5 bases, with 9 bases between them. This chain's CDR3 is CATSDPTDYGYTF. The DNA for the CDR3 is TGTGCCACCAGTGATCCGACAGATTATGGCTACACCTTC.

This rearrangement joins TRBV7-9 to TRBJ2-1; 8 bases fit TRBD2. Germline CDR1 SEHNR, CDR2 FQNEAQ (reference sequence). The CDR3 spans 16 residues. V lost 4 bases, J lost 10 bases, and 15 bases stayed unmatched. The CDR3 spells CASSSSGSGGLKEQFF. In DNA form, the CDR3 reads TGTGCCAGCAGCTCCAGCGGGAGCGGGGGATTAAAGGAGCAGTTCTTC.

The chain recombines TRBV7-6 with TRBJ2-5; 8 bases agree with TRBD2. The CDR3 runs to 16 residues. Germline lookup yields CDR1 SGHVS and CDR2 FNYEAQ. J was trimmed by 9 bases and V by 1 base; bases with no gene match: 13. CDR3 DNA sequence: TGTGCCAGCAGCTTAGGGGTAGCGGGGAGGCTTGGTGCCCAGTACTTC. Its protein is CASSLGVAGRLGAQYF.

This CDR3 is CASMGEIRGNSPLHF. CDR3 nucleotides: TGTGCCAGTATGGGGGAGATCAGGGGGAATTCACCCCTCCACTTT. This sequence joins TRBV19 and TRBJ1-6; the match to TRBD1 covers 7 bases. The V and J ends lost 7 bases and 7 bases, in that order; junction bases with no gene match: 10. The CDR3 runs to 15 residues. Germline CDR1 LNHDA, CDR2 SQIVND (reference sequence).

The J gene is TRBJ1-5, the V gene TRBV6-5; D is perhaps TRBD1 (6 bases). Trimming removed 8 bases at V and 3 bases at J, with 11 bases between. Germline V gene lookup returns CDR1 MNHEY and CDR2 SVGAGI. The CDR3 runs to 13 residues. In DNA, the CDR3 is TGTGCCAGCCAGGGGACGGCCAATCAGCCCCAGCATTTT. Translation gives CASQGTANQPQHF.

Comment on this clone: This sample also contains other DNA sequences that code for the same CDR3. The J gene is TRBJ1-5, the V gene TRBV28; a weak D match, TRBD1 (5 bases). In germline, CDR1 is MDHEN, CDR2 SYDVKM. V lost 3 bases, J lost 4 bases, and 7 bases lay in between. The CDR3 covers 13 residues. The CDR3 spells CASSLGRNQPQHF. The CDR3, as DNA: TGTGCCAGCAGTTTGGGGCGGAATCAGCCCCAGCATTTT.

The chain joins TRBV30 to TRBJ1-2; D is unresolved. Germline V gene data show CDR1 as GTSNPN and CDR2 as SVGIG (reference sequence). Trimming pared 5 bases from V and 0 bases from J, leaving 22 bases between. This CDR3 spans 17 amino acids. The CDR3 protein is CAWSFLRISYSNYGYTF. The CDR3, as DNA: TGTGCCTGGTCCTTTCTTAGAATATCTTACTCTAACTATGGCTACACCTTC.

The rearrangement links TRBV6-5 to TRBJ2-1; weak D call: TRBD2 (5 bases). Per the germline V gene, CDR1 is MNHEY and CDR2 is SVGAGI. Trimming took 7 bases from V and 2 from J, leaving 9 bases between them. The CDR3 is 13 residues long. CDR3 sequence (DNA): TGTGCCAGCACGCGGGCCCCCTACAATGAGCAGTTCTTC. Translation gives CASTRAPYNEQFF.

This rearrangement joins TRBV5-6 to TRBJ2-3; D gene ambiguous. CDR1 SGHDT and CDR2 YYEEEE come from the germline V gene. CDR3 length: 14 amino acids. Between the trimmed V and J ends, which lost 0 bases and 3 bases, there was a span of 8 bases. CDR3 DNA sequence: TGTGCCAGCAGCTTGGTTCAGGTGACAGATACGCAGTATTTT. As protein: CASSLVQVTDTQYF.

This chain uses TRBV6-5 with TRBJ1-2, with TRBD1 as a possible D gene (6 bases). CDR1 and CDR2 from the germline V gene are MNHEY and SVGAGI. Trimming shortened V by 6 bases and J by 6 bases, and 17 bases separated the two germline ends. The CDR3 is 14 amino acids. CDR3 nucleotides: TGTGCCAGCAGCCGGTCCCGGGACATTGATGGCTACACCTTC. Translation gives CASSRSRDIDGYTF.

The rearrangement uses TRBV11-3 and TRBJ1-4; no clear D gene. CDR1 is SGHNT, CDR2 YENEEA, per germline. Trimming shortened V by 5 bases and J by 8 bases, and 12 bases separated the two germline ends. The CDR3 is 13 residues long. Written as DNA, the CDR3 is TGTGCCAGCAGCCCCGGCGGGCACGAAAAACTGTTTTTT. Amino acids: CASSPGGHEKLFF.

This rearrangement joins TRBV5-6 to TRBJ2-1; D remains unclear. Trimming took 0 bases from V and 5 from J, leaving 6 bases between them. Germline-derived CDR1 and CDR2 are SGHDT and YYEEEE. This CDR3 has 13 amino acids. CDR3 sequence: CASSLEANNEQFF. The CDR3, as DNA: TGTGCCAGCAGCTTGGAAGCAAACAATGAGCAGTTCTTC.

The chain carries TRBV6-5 and TRBJ1-1; D gene uncertain. The CDR3 covers 13 residues. Germline CDR1 is MNHEY and CDR2 is SVGAGI. The V end lost 3 bases, the J end lost 2 bases, and 7 bases lay between the germline ends. CDR3 protein: CASSYTVNTEAFF. The CDR3 nucleotides read TGTGCCAGCAGTTATACGGTAAACACTGAAGCTTTCTTT.

This clone has just a few counts. The chain couples TRBV28 to TRBJ1-1; D gene ambiguous. CDR3 size: 11 residues. CDR1 is MDHEN and CDR2 is SYDVKM in the germline V gene. V was pared by 5 bases and J by 7 bases, with 8 bases between. The CDR3, as DNA: TGTGCCAGCAGTATACAGCTTGAAGCTTTCTTT. Encoded protein: CASSIQLEAFF.

V is TRBV19 and J is TRBJ1-3, with D possibly TRBD1 on 5 matching bases. This CDR3 spans 17 amino acids. Germline values: CDR1 LNHDA, CDR2 SQIVND (reference sequence). Trimming took 0 bases from V and 0 from J, leaving 12 bases between them. DNA for the CDR3: TGTGCCAGTAGTATAGAGGGGCCGGCTTACTCTGGAAACACCATATATTTT. This gives the protein CASSIEGPAYSGNTIYF.

The chain has TRBV2 and TRBJ1-2; the D gene is possibly TRBD1 (5 bases). CDR3 length equals 14 residues. The V and J ends lost 6 bases and 4 bases respectively, with 15 bases between them. Germline V lookup: CDR1 SNHLY, CDR2 FYNNEI. The CDR3 DNA is TGTGCCAGCAGGGCTAGACAGTCCCTCTATGGCTACACCTTC. It specifies CASRARQSLYGYTF.

This chain links TRBV4-1 with TRBJ2-2; D is perhaps TRBD1 (5 bases). The CDR3 is 15 amino acids. Germline V gene lookup returns CDR1 MGHRA and CDR2 YSYEKL. V gave up 3 bases and J gave up 3 bases, with 11 bases separating them. DNA of the CDR3: TGCGCCAGCAGCCAGCTTGACAGCTACACCGGGGAGCTGTTTTTT. It encodes CASSQLDSYTGELFF.

The CDR3 DNA sequence: TGTGCCAGCAGCTTAGGTGGGGCAGCTCCCTCTGGAAACACCATATATTTT. Protein product: CASSLGGAAPSGNTIYF. The chain has TRBV7-9 and TRBJ1-3; possible D gene TRBD1, 5 bases. From germline, CDR1 is SEHNR and CDR2 FQNEAQ (reference sequence). V lost 1 base and J 0 bases, leaving 13 bases between the germline ends. The CDR3 loop spans 17 amino acids.

The chain has TRBV7-8 and TRBJ1-1, with D unresolved. This CDR3 has 15 amino acids. Germline CDR1 and CDR2: SGHVS and FQNEAQ. Trimming pared 5 bases from V and 0 bases from J, leaving 13 bases between. The CDR3 nucleotides are TGTGCCAGCAGCCCAGGATTGTATATGAACACTGAAGCTTTCTTT. It translates to CASSPGLYMNTEAFF.

This sequence joins TRBV6-5 and TRBJ1-1; D gene ambiguous. The germline gives CDR1 MNHEY, CDR2 SVGAGI. Trimming cost V 4 bases and J 1 base, with 10 bases left between them. The CDR3 consists of 14 residues. Here the CDR3 reads CASSSGGSNTEAFF. Written as DNA, the CDR3 is TGTGCCAGCAGTTCCGGAGGTTCGAACACTGAAGCTTTCTTT.

The J gene is TRBJ2-3, the V gene TRBV5-1, with D tentatively TRBD1 (6 bases). CDR3 length equals 15 residues. Per germline, CDR1 SGHRS and CDR2 YFSETQ. V was pared by 1 base and J by 1 base, with 10 bases between. CDR3 region: CASSLHRDGTDTQYF. The CDR3 DNA reads TGCGCCAGCAGCTTGCACAGGGACGGCACAGATACGCAGTATTTT. The whole variable domain, filled in from reference TRBV5-1 and TRBJ2-3, reads KAGVTQTPRYLIKTRGQQVTLSCSPISGHRSVSWYQQTPGQGLQFLFEYFSETQRNKGNFPGRFSGRQFSNSRSEMNVSTLELGDSALYLCASSLHRDGTDTQYFGPGTRLTVL.